Shown below are 2 T cell receptor beta chains from a single sample sequenced in a study of response to subunit inactivated influenza vaccine. TCRdb processed the RT-PCR reads anew with MiXCR; each CDR3 protein has one entry. The table lists about 620,000 distinct CDR3 sequences, 11% of them singletons. These same records also appear under a second study, on T cells expressing NK-cell markers. This second study notes: The TCR beta cDNA came from 5'RACE template switching with UMIs.

The input for sequencing was PBMCs from blood, taken on the day of vaccination. The receptors derive from a man over 45 who received an inactivated influenza vaccine.

The chain is built from TRBV20-1 and TRBJ2-3; no reliable D call. The CDR3 extends over 13 amino acids. V lost 3 bases and J 2 bases, leaving 9 bases between the germline ends. Germline V gene data show CDR1 as DFQATT and CDR2 as SNEGSKA (reference sequence). CDR3 sequence reads: CSARAASTDTQYF. The CDR3 DNA follows: TGCAGTGCTAGGGCAGCCTCCACAGATACGCAGTATTTT.

In its sample, this clonotype was seen many times. The CDR3 protein is CASSVTVNTEAFF. CDR3 DNA sequence: TGCGCCAGCAGCGTGACAGTGAACACTGAAGCTTTCTTT. The chain carries TRBV5-1 and TRBJ1-1, with D possibly TRBD1 on 5 matching bases. The length of the CDR3 is 13 residues. The V end lost 4 bases, the J end lost 0 bases, and 7 bases lay between the germline ends. Looked up from germline, CDR1 is SGHRS and CDR2 is YFSETQ. Variable domain in full (rest from reference TRBV5-1 and TRBJ1-1): KAGVTQTPRYLIKTRGQQVTLSCSPISGHRSVSWYQQTPGQGLQFLFEYFSETQRNKGNFPGRFSGRQFSNSRSEMNVSTLELGDSALYLCASSVTVNTEAFFGQGTRLTVV.